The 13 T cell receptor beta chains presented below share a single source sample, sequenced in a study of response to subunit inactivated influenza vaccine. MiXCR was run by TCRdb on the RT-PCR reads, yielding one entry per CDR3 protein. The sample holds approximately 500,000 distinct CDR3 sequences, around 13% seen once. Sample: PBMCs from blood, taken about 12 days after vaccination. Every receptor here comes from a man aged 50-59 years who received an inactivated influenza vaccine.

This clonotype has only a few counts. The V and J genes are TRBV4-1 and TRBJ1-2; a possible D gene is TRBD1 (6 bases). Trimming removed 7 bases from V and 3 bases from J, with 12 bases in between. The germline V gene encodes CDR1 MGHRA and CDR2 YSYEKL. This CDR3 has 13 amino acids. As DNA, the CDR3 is TGCGCCAGCAACCCGGGGGGCCACTATGGCTACACCTTC. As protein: CASNPGGHYGYTF.

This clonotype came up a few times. The CDR3 bases are TGTGCCAGCACCAACCCCCAGGGAAGCTACGAGCAGTACTTC. It specifies CASTNPQGSYEQYF. The chain uses TRBV7-2 and TRBJ2-7; possible D gene TRBD1, 5 bases. V dropped 7 bases and J dropped 3 bases, with 16 bases sitting between them. CDR1 is SGHTA and CDR2 is FQGNSA in the germline V gene. The CDR3 totals 14 residues.

The CDR3 nucleotides read TGTGCCAGCAGTTACTCGAATAGGGGGGTCCCCTACGAGCAGTACTTC. Its translation: CASSYSNRGVPYEQYF. The chain couples TRBV6-5 to TRBJ2-7; D possibly uses TRBD1 or TRBD2 (6 bases each). The V gene lost 0 bases and the J gene lost 2 bases, with 14 bases spanning the gap. The CDR3 is 16 amino acids. CDR1 and CDR2 (germline): MNHEY, SVGAGI.

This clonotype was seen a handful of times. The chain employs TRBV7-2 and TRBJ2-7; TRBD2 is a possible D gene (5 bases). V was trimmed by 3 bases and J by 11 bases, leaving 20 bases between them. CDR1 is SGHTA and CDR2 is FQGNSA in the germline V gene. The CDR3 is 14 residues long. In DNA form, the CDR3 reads TGTGCCAGCAGCTTGGGCGGCCAGTTGCTCGGGAAGTACTTC. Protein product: CASSLGGQLLGKYF.

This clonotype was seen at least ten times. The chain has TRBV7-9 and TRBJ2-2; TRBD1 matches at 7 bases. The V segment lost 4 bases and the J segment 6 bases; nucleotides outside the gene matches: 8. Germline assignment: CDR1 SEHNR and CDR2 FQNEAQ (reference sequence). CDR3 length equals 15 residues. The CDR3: CASSSGQALAGELFF. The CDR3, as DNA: TGTGCCAGCAGCTCAGGACAGGCTCTAGCCGGGGAGCTGTTTTTT.

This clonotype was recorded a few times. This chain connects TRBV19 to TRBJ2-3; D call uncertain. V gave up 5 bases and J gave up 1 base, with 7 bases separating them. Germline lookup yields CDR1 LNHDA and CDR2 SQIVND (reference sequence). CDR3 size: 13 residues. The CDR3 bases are TGTGCCAGTAGTCAACGCCGCACAGATACGCAGTATTTT. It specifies CASSQRRTDTQYF.

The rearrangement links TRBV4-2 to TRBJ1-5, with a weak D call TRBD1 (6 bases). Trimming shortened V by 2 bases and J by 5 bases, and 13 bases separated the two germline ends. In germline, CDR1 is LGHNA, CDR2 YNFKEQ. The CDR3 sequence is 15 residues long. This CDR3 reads CASSQKDRGDQPQHF. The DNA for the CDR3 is TGTGCCAGCAGCCAAAAGGACAGAGGTGATCAGCCCCAGCATTTT.

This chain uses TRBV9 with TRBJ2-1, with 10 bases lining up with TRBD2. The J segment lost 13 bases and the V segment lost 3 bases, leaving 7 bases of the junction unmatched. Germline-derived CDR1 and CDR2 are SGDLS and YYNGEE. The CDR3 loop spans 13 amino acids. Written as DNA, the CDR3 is TGTGCCAGCAGCGCCGGGACTAGCGCTCCACAGTTCTTC. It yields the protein CASSAGTSAPQFF.

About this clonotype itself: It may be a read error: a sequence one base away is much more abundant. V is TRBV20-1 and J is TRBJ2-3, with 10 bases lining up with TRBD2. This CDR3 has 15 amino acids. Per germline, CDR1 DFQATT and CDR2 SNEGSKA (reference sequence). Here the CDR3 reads CSARDATSGKDMQYF. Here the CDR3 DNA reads TGCAGTGCTAGAGATGCTACTAGCGGGAAAGATATGCAGTATTTT.

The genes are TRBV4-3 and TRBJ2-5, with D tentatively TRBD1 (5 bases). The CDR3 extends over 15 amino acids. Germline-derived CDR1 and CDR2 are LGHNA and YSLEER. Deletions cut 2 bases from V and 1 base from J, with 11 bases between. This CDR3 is CASSQSGQAQETQYF. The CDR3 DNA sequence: TGCGCCAGCAGCCAATCCGGACAAGCCCAAGAGACCCAGTACTTC.

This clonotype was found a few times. As DNA, the CDR3 is TGTGCCATCAGTGAGTCTCTAGGCCGATCCTACGAGCAGTACTTC. As protein: CAISESLGRSYEQYF. The gene calls are TRBV10-3 and TRBJ2-7; unclear D gene. V was shortened by 0 bases and J by 1 base, with 10 bases between the two germline ends. This CDR3 is built from 15 residues. Looked up from germline, CDR1 is ENHRY and CDR2 is SYGVKD.

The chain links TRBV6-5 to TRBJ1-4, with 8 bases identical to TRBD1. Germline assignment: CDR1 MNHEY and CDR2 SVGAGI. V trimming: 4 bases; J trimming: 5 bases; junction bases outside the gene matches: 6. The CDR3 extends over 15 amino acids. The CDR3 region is CASSLGQARNEKLFF. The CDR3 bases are TGTGCCAGCAGTTTGGGACAGGCTAGAAATGAAAAACTGTTTTTT.

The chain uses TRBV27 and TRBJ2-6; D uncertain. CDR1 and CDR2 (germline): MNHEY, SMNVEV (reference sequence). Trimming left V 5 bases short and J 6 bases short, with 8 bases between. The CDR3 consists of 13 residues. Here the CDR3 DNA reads TGTGCCAGCAGTCCCCTTGAGGCCAACGTCCTGACTTTC. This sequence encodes CASSPLEANVLTF.